A selection of T cell receptor beta chains follows, all from one sample in a study of control samples from healthy donors and cancer patients. TCRdb's table, derived via immunoSEQ multiplex PCR, lists solely in-frame clones and lacks some. The repertoire holds about 140,000 clones, with less than 95% as singletons. Sequenced input: blood. These receptors were obtained from a young man in good health. Each CDR3 is given with its conserved first and last residue. A D gene is named only where the DNA matches it firmly. Rows give clone size only sometimes, using once, few, many, or a class for an expanded clone.

>TRBV2|.|TRBJ1-5|few
TGTGCCAGCAGTGGGGCCTTAGACAATCAGCCCCAGCATTTT
CASSGALDNQPQHF
>TRBV11-2|.|TRBJ2-2|.
TGTGCCAGCAGCTTAGACGGACTACAGAACACCGGGGAGCTGTTTTTT
CASSLDGLQNTGELFF
>TRBV28|TRBD1|TRBJ2-7|.
TGTGCCAGCGGGGACAGGTCTGATTACGAGCAGTACTTC
CASGDRSDYEQYF
>TRBV27|.|TRBJ1-2|once
TGTGCCAGCAGTTCAAACAGGGTAAAGGGCTATGGCTACACCTTC
CASSSNRVKGYGYTF
>TRBV19|TRBD1|TRBJ1-5|.
TGTGCCAGTAGAGAAACAGGGGGCGGCGGGCAGCCCCAGCATTTT
CASRETGGGGQPQHF
>TRBV28|TRBD1|TRBJ1-5|.
TGTGCCAGCAGCGCGACAGGGGGCAGCCAGCCCCAGCATTTT
CASSATGGSQPQHF
>TRBV10-3|TRBD2|TRBJ2-7|.
TGTGCCATCGGGGAGGGGAGAAACCTCTACGAGCAGTACTTC
CAIGEGRNLYEQYF
>TRBV13|.|TRBJ1-4|once
TGTGCCAGCAGCAGACGGACGGGAGGATCAACTAATGAAAAACTGTTTTTT
CASSRRTGGSTNEKLFF
>TRBV6-6|TRBD1|TRBJ1-2|.
TGTGCCAGCAGTTACTCAGGGACAGGGAGGGCTGGCTACACCTTC
CASSYSGTGRAGYTF
>TRBV29-1|.|TRBJ1-2|few
TGCAGCGTTGAACGGGGCTCTGGCTACACCTTC
CSVERGSGYTF
>TRBV15|.|TRBJ1-6|.
TGTGCCACCAGCAGAGACGCGGCAGGGAGTAGTTCACCCCTCCACTTT
CATSRDAAGSSSPLHF
>TRBV4-1|TRBD1|TRBJ1-2|.
TGCGCCAGCAGCCCGCCGGGACAGGGAAATGGCTACACCTTC
CASSPPGQGNGYTF
>TRBV19|.|TRBJ1-5|.
TGTGCCAGTTGTAAGCCTCTAGACACTCAGCCCCAGCATTTT
CASCKPLDTQPQHF
>TRBV7-3|TRBD1|TRBJ1-3|.
TGTGCCAGCAGCTTGGGACAGGGTCGGAACACCATATATTTT
CASSLGQGRNTIYF
>TRBV5-1|.|TRBJ1-3|.
TGCGCCAGCAGCTTAACTTCGGATCCCGGAAACACCATATATTTT
CASSLTSDPGNTIYF
>TRBV18|.|TRBJ2-7|.
TGTGCCAGCTCCCCCACAATCTCGGGGTCCTCCTACGAGCAGTACTTC
CASSPTISGSSYEQYF
>TRBV3-1/TRBV3-2|.|TRBJ2-1|.
TGTGCCAGCAGCCAAGAACAGGGTAAGAGTGAGCAGTTCTTC
CASSQEQGKSEQFF
>TRBV19|TRBD1|TRBJ2-1|.
TGTGCCAGTAGTATCGGGACAGATATCAATGAGCAGTTCTTC
CASSIGTDINEQFF
>TRBV3-1/TRBV3-2|.|TRBJ2-1|.
TGTGCCAGCAGCCTAGGGGGGACAGCAATTAACAATGAGCAGTTCTTC
CASSLGGTAINNEQFF
>TRBV2|TRBD1|TRBJ1-5|.
TGTGCCAGCAGTGGCCCTCGGGACAGGAACGGGTTTGGCAATCAGCCCCAGCATTTT
CASSGPRDRNGFGNQPQHF
>TRBV3-1/TRBV3-2|.|TRBJ1-4|.
TGTGCCAGCAGTCTTCTCGGGGGGACTAATGAAAAACTGTTTTTT
CASSLLGGTNEKLFF
>TRBV2|.|TRBJ2-3|.
TGTGCCCGGAGGGACGAAGATACGCAGTATTTT
CARRDEDTQYF
>TRBV12-3/TRBV12-4|.|TRBJ1-2|.
TGTGCCAGCAGTTTGGGAAGGGCAGGCTACACCTTC
CASSLGRAGYTF
>TRBV28|TRBD1|TRBJ2-2|.
TGTGCCAGTACCCTGACAGGGACGAACACCGGGGAGCTGTTTTTT
CASTLTGTNTGELFF
>TRBV28|.|TRBJ2-3|.
TGTGCCAGCAGTTTAATCACAGATACGCAGTATTTT
CASSLITDTQYF
>TRBV7-2|TRBD2|TRBJ2-5|.
TGTGCCAGCAGCCCGTTACCCCGGGGGGGCGGGGAGACCCAGTACTTC
CASSPLPRGGGETQYF
>TRBV15|.|TRBJ2-3|.
TGTGCCACCAGCAGACTCAGAGGGGCAGATACGCAGTATTTT
CATSRLRGADTQYF
>TRBV3-1/TRBV3-2|TRBD2|TRBJ2-3|.
TGTGCCAGCAGCCACCCGGGACTAGCGGGGGGCCTCGCCACAGATACGCAGTATTTT
CASSHPGLAGGLATDTQYF
>TRBV5-5|.|TRBJ2-7|.
TGTGCCAGCAGCCCCCAGACCGGCCCCTACGAGCAGTACTTC
CASSPQTGPYEQYF
>TRBV6-5|.|TRBJ1-1|once
TGTGCCAGCAGACAGGGGAACACTGAAGCTTTCTTT
CASRQGNTEAFF
>TRBV4-2|TRBD2|TRBJ2-6|.
TGTGCCAGCAGCCTCGCCCTGTCATCCGCGAGCGGGGGCGCTTCTGGGGCCAACGTCCTGACTTTC
CASSLALSSASGGASGANVLTF
>TRBV30|TRBD1|TRBJ1-1|.
TGTGCCTGGTCCCGGGACAGGGGGTACATGAACACTGAAGCTTTCTTT
CAWSRDRGYMNTEAFF
>TRBV3-1/TRBV3-2|TRBD1|TRBJ1-2|.
TGTGCCAGCAGCCAAAAGGGGGACAGCACCTATGGCTACACCTTC
CASSQKGDSTYGYTF
>TRBV3-1/TRBV3-2|.|TRBJ1-2|.
TGTGCCAGCAGCCAAGCTACTTATGGCTACACCTTC
CASSQATYGYTF
>TRBV30|TRBD2|TRBJ2-1|.
TGTGCCTGGAGTAGCGGGGGGGCCAATGAGCAGTTCTTC
CAWSSGGANEQFF
>TRBV28|.|TRBJ1-1|.
TGTGCCACGGTTACAGGGATCCCCACTGAAGCTTTCTTT
CATVTGIPTEAFF
>TRBV18|.|TRBJ1-5|once
TGTGCCAGCTCACCAGACCAGAATCAGCCCCAGCATTTT
CASSPDQNQPQHF
>TRBV3-1/TRBV3-2|.|TRBJ1-1|.
TGTGCCAGCAGCCAAGCGGGGGTGAACACTGAAGCTTTCTTT
CASSQAGVNTEAFF
>TRBV5-1|TRBD1|TRBJ1-1|few
TGCGCCAGCAGCCCGGGACAGGGAGTTTGGAACACTGAAGCTTTCTTT
CASSPGQGVWNTEAFF
>TRBV27|TRBD1|TRBJ1-1|.
TGTGCCAGCAGTACACAGGGGGCCGGGGAAGCTTTCTTT
CASSTQGAGEAFF
>TRBV7-9|.|TRBJ1-3|.
TGTGCCAGCAGCTTCCCCGAGGACTTCGGAAACACCATATATTTT
CASSFPEDFGNTIYF
>TRBV6-5|.|TRBJ1-4|.
TGTGCCAGCAGGGGGAATGAAAAACTGTTTTTT
CASRGNEKLFF
>TRBV28|.|TRBJ2-7|.
TGTGCCAGCACTCCGTTCAGTAGTGGGACCGAGCAGTACTTC
CASTPFSSGTEQYF
>TRBV7-6|TRBD1|TRBJ2-2|.
TGTGCCAGCAGCTCCCGGGACAGGGGCCCGGGGGAGCTGTTTTTT
CASSSRDRGPGELFF
>TRBV7-3|.|TRBJ2-7|.
TGTGCCAGCAGCGCAAACGGGGGCTACGAGCAGTACTTC
CASSANGGYEQYF
>TRBV4-1|.|TRBJ1-4|.
TGCGCCAGCAGCCAAATATTACCGGGACAACAAAATGAAAAACTGTTTTTT
CASSQILPGQQNEKLFF
>TRBV7-2|TRBD2|TRBJ2-1|.
TGTGCCAGCAGCCGCGGGGGGGGTTCCTACAATGAGCAGTTCTTC
CASSRGGGSYNEQFF
>TRBV11-2|.|TRBJ2-7|.
TGTGCCAGCAGCTTCGGGACTGCGACCTACGAGCAGTACTTC
CASSFGTATYEQYF
>TRBV5-6|.|TRBJ2-7|.
TGTGCCAGCAGCTCACTAGAGACCTACGAGCAGTACTTC
CASSSLETYEQYF
>TRBV20-1|.|TRBJ1-2|few
TGCAGTGCCAGTCCTAACTATGGCTACACCTTC
CSASPNYGYTF
>TRBV27|TRBD2|TRBJ2-1|.
TGTGCCAGCAGTTTTGGGACTAGAAATGAGCAGTTCTTC
CASSFGTRNEQFF
>TRBV7-3|.|TRBJ2-3|.
TGTGCCAGCAGCTTAATGAGCGGGACAGATACGCAGTATTTT
CASSLMSGTDTQYF
>TRBV29-1|TRBD2|TRBJ2-2|.
TGCAGCGGGATAGTAGCGGGGATAAACACCGGGGAGCTGTTTTTT
CSGIVAGINTGELFF
>TRBV4-1|TRBD1|TRBJ1-3|.
TGCGCCAGCAGCCACGACTCGACAGGGTCTGGAAACACCATATATTTT
CASSHDSTGSGNTIYF
>TRBV3-1/TRBV3-2|TRBD2|TRBJ2-3|once
TGTGCCAGCAGCCAAGTTCGAGCACTAGCGGGGGGGACAGATACGCAGTATTTT
CASSQVRALAGGTDTQYF
>TRBV10-3|.|TRBJ1-3|.
TGTGCCATCAAGACAGATCCTGGAAACACCATATATTTT
CAIKTDPGNTIYF
>TRBV4-1|.|TRBJ1-4|.
TGCGCCAGCAGCCAACTTAAGTATGAAAAACTGTTTTTT
CASSQLKYEKLFF
>TRBV19|TRBD2|TRBJ2-1|few
TGTGCCAGTAGTATGGCCGGGACTAGCAATGAGCAGTTCTTC
CASSMAGTSNEQFF
>TRBV7-9|.|TRBJ2-1|medium-sized
TGTGCCAGCAGCCCCGGATCAGGAAATGAGCAGTTCTTC
CASSPGSGNEQFF
>TRBV5-5|.|TRBJ2-7|.
TGTGCCAGCAGCTTTACATTTGCCCCCTACGAGCAGTACTTC
CASSFTFAPYEQYF